These T cell receptor beta chains were read from a single sample in a study of PD-1 blockade in mismatch repair-deficient tumors. The method was immunoSEQ multiplex PCR; TCRdb's version includes in-frame clones alone and lacks a portion of them. This table has around 110,000 clones, about three quarters appearing once. The sample in question was peripheral blood, obtained approximately 64 weeks after starting pembrolizumab. All receptors come from an adult with mismatch repair-deficient cancer. Both conserved end residues are part of each CDR3. D genes are given only for firm matches. Some rows mark clone size as missing; the rest say once, few, many or name a class of expanded clone.

v_gene: TRBV2; abundance: .; d_gene: .; j_gene: TRBJ2-5; CDR3aa: CASSNGETQYF; CDR3nt: TGTGCCAGCAGTAATGGAGAGACCCAGTACTTC
v_gene: TRBV6-5; abundance: once; d_gene: .; j_gene: TRBJ2-5; CDR3aa: CASSRTNQETQYF; CDR3nt: TGTGCCAGCAGTCGGACTAATCAGGAGACCCAGTACTTC
v_gene: TRBV6-6; abundance: .; d_gene: .; j_gene: TRBJ2-7; CDR3aa: CASSYSLRGYEQYF; CDR3nt: TGTGCCAGCAGTTACTCCCTTAGGGGCTACGAGCAGTACTTC
v_gene: TRBV29-1; abundance: .; d_gene: .; j_gene: TRBJ1-2; CDR3aa: CSVMRTHGDYGYTF; CDR3nt: TGCAGCGTCATGAGGACTCATGGGGACTATGGCTACACCTTC
v_gene: TRBV4-1; abundance: .; d_gene: TRBD2; j_gene: TRBJ2-7; CDR3aa: CASSQDQDGRYEQYF; CDR3nt: TGCGCCAGCAGCCAAGATCAGGACGGGAGGTACGAGCAGTACTTC
v_gene: TRBV6-1; abundance: .; d_gene: .; j_gene: TRBJ2-7; CDR3aa: CASREWGSGPYEQYF; CDR3nt: TGTGCCAGCAGGGAATGGGGATCCGGACCCTACGAGCAGTACTTC
v_gene: TRBV6-1; abundance: once; d_gene: .; j_gene: TRBJ1-1; CDR3aa: CASNFNGGTEAFF; CDR3nt: TGTGCCAGCAATTTCAACGGGGGCACTGAAGCTTTCTTT
v_gene: TRBV30; abundance: once; d_gene: .; j_gene: TRBJ2-3; CDR3aa: CACPGGSITDTQYF; CDR3nt: TGTGCCTGTCCTGGGGGCAGCATCACAGATACGCAGTATTTT
v_gene: TRBV7-9; abundance: .; d_gene: .; j_gene: TRBJ2-5; CDR3aa: CASSFGGVAETQYF; CDR3nt: TGTGCCAGCAGCTTCGGCGGTGTCGCCGAGACCCAGTACTTC
v_gene: TRBV2; abundance: few; d_gene: .; j_gene: TRBJ1-1; CDR3aa: CASSSYTEAFF; CDR3nt: TGTGCCAGCAGTTCTTACACTGAAGCTTTCTTT
v_gene: TRBV5-1; abundance: .; d_gene: .; j_gene: TRBJ1-1; CDR3aa: CASSLGQFEAFF; CDR3nt: TGCGCCAGCAGCTTGGGTCAATTCGAAGCTTTCTTT
v_gene: TRBV7-2; abundance: few; d_gene: TRBD2; j_gene: TRBJ2-2; CDR3aa: CASRGGSGGIGGELFF; CDR3nt: TGTGCCAGCAGGGGCGGGTCGGGAGGTATAGGCGGGGAGCTGTTTTTT
v_gene: TRBV6-4; abundance: .; d_gene: TRBD2; j_gene: TRBJ2-3; CDR3aa: CASSPGLADSTDTQYF; CDR3nt: TGTGCCAGCAGTCCCGGACTAGCGGACAGCACAGATACGCAGTATTTT
v_gene: TRBV5-6; abundance: few; d_gene: .; j_gene: TRBJ1-2; CDR3aa: CASSLDGDYGYTF; CDR3nt: TGTGCCAGCAGCTTGGACGGCGACTATGGCTACACCTTC
v_gene: TRBV29-1; abundance: .; d_gene: TRBD2; j_gene: TRBJ2-7; CDR3aa: CSVARTSRAYEQYF; CDR3nt: TGCAGCGTTGCCCGGACTAGCCGAGCCTACGAGCAGTACTTC
v_gene: TRBV7-8; abundance: .; d_gene: TRBD1; j_gene: TRBJ1-2; CDR3aa: CASSLRTGVGYTF; CDR3nt: TGTGCCAGCAGCCTACGGACAGGGGTTGGCTACACCTTC
v_gene: TRBV27; abundance: .; d_gene: .; j_gene: TRBJ1-2; CDR3aa: CASSPGANYGYTF; CDR3nt: TGTGCCAGCTCCCCCGGGGCCAACTATGGCTACACCTTC
v_gene: TRBV19; abundance: .; d_gene: .; j_gene: TRBJ1-4; CDR3aa: CASTPQNRVLFF; CDR3nt: TGTGCCAGTACCCCCCAAAACAGGGTACTGTTTTTT
v_gene: TRBV28; abundance: .; d_gene: .; j_gene: TRBJ1-2; CDR3aa: CATSFLGGYTF; CDR3nt: TGTGCCACCTCATTCTTGGGGGGCTACACCTTC
v_gene: TRBV12-5; abundance: .; d_gene: TRBD1; j_gene: TRBJ2-1; CDR3aa: CASGFFVGTGPDTDEQFF; CDR3nt: TGTGCTAGTGGTTTCTTTGTCGGGACAGGACCAGATACGGATGAGCAGTTCTTC
v_gene: TRBV5-5; abundance: .; d_gene: TRBD1; j_gene: TRBJ1-2; CDR3aa: CASSTEQGADYGYTF; CDR3nt: TGTGCCAGCAGCACGGAACAGGGGGCAGACTATGGCTACACCTTC
v_gene: TRBV9; abundance: .; d_gene: TRBD2; j_gene: TRBJ2-5; CDR3aa: CAPKGGLAGPTGETQYF; CDR3nt: TGTGCGCCTAAGGGGGGACTAGCGGGACCCACTGGAGAGACCCAGTACTTC
v_gene: TRBV7-3; abundance: .; d_gene: .; j_gene: TRBJ2-1; CDR3aa: CASSSDYSSYNEQFF; CDR3nt: TGTGCCAGCAGCTCCGACTATAGCTCCTACAATGAGCAGTTCTTC
v_gene: TRBV7-9; abundance: .; d_gene: .; j_gene: TRBJ1-2; CDR3aa: CASSLARRAGGYGYTF; CDR3nt: TGTGCCAGCAGCTTAGCGCGAAGGGCGGGGGGCTATGGCTACACCTTC
v_gene: TRBV27; abundance: .; d_gene: .; j_gene: TRBJ2-5; CDR3aa: CASSPSYTVQETQYF; CDR3nt: TGTGCCAGCAGTCCCAGTTACACAGTACAAGAGACCCAGTACTTC
v_gene: TRBV25-1; abundance: .; d_gene: .; j_gene: TRBJ2-3; CDR3aa: CASSESYDRGTDTQYF; CDR3nt: TGTGCCAGCAGTGAATCCTATGACAGAGGCACAGATACGCAGTATTTT
v_gene: TRBV9; abundance: once; d_gene: TRBD1; j_gene: TRBJ1-1; CDR3aa: CASSVGQGAFTEAFF; CDR3nt: TGTGCCAGCAGCGTGGGACAGGGGGCGTTCACTGAAGCTTTCTTT
v_gene: TRBV10-1; abundance: few; d_gene: TRBD2; j_gene: TRBJ2-7; CDR3aa: CASSGRTSGYEQYF; CDR3nt: TGCGCCAGCAGTGGCCGGACTAGTGGCTACGAGCAGTACTTC
v_gene: TRBV7-2; abundance: once; d_gene: TRBD2; j_gene: TRBJ2-5; CDR3aa: CASSVIGRAQETQYF; CDR3nt: TGTGCCAGCAGCGTGATCGGGAGGGCCCAAGAGACCCAGTACTTC
v_gene: TRBV7-9; abundance: .; d_gene: TRBD1; j_gene: TRBJ2-7; CDR3aa: CASSFRTGGDYEQYF; CDR3nt: TGTGCCAGCAGCTTCCGGACAGGGGGGGACTACGAGCAGTACTTC
v_gene: TRBV19; abundance: .; d_gene: .; j_gene: TRBJ2-3; CDR3aa: CASNPGSTDTQYF; CDR3nt: TGTGCCAGTAACCCAGGGAGCACAGATACGCAGTATTTT
v_gene: TRBV5-1; abundance: .; d_gene: TRBD1; j_gene: TRBJ1-1; CDR3aa: CASRRNRGLTEAFF; CDR3nt: TGCGCCAGCAGACGTAACAGGGGGCTTACTGAAGCTTTCTTT
v_gene: TRBV7-3; abundance: .; d_gene: .; j_gene: TRBJ2-2; CDR3aa: CASSLTVTGELFF; CDR3nt: TGTGCCAGCAGCTTAACGGTCACCGGGGAGCTGTTTTTT
v_gene: TRBV5-4; abundance: .; d_gene: .; j_gene: TRBJ2-7; CDR3aa: CASSLAPGNPSRWEIYEQYF; CDR3nt: TGTGCCAGCAGCTTGGCGCCGGGGAATCCCTCACGGTGGGAGATCTACGAGCAGTACTTC
v_gene: TRBV18; abundance: .; d_gene: .; j_gene: TRBJ1-1; CDR3aa: CASSPNYGLLMNTEAFF; CDR3nt: TGTGCCAGCTCACCAAATTACGGACTACTCATGAACACTGAAGCTTTCTTT
v_gene: TRBV2; abundance: .; d_gene: .; j_gene: TRBJ2-3; CDR3aa: CASSEAAGSTDTQYF; CDR3nt: TGTGCCAGCAGTGAAGCGGCCGGAAGCACAGATACGCAGTATTTT
v_gene: TRBV28; abundance: .; d_gene: TRBD1; j_gene: TRBJ2-2; CDR3aa: CASSRGQALTGELFF; CDR3nt: TGTGCCAGCAGCAGGGGACAGGCTTTAACCGGGGAGCTGTTTTTT
v_gene: TRBV7-9; abundance: .; d_gene: .; j_gene: TRBJ2-3; CDR3aa: CASSRLFEGTDTQYF; CDR3nt: TGTGCCAGCAGCCGGTTATTTGAGGGAACAGATACGCAGTATTTT
v_gene: TRBV5-1; abundance: .; d_gene: .; j_gene: TRBJ2-1; CDR3aa: CASSLALGVVGNEQFF; CDR3nt: TGCGCCAGCAGCTTGGCCCTGGGAGTGGTTGGGAATGAGCAGTTCTTC
v_gene: TRBV30; abundance: .; d_gene: .; j_gene: TRBJ2-2; CDR3aa: CAWSASTGELFF; CDR3nt: TGTGCCTGGAGCGCTTCTACCGGGGAGCTGTTTTTT